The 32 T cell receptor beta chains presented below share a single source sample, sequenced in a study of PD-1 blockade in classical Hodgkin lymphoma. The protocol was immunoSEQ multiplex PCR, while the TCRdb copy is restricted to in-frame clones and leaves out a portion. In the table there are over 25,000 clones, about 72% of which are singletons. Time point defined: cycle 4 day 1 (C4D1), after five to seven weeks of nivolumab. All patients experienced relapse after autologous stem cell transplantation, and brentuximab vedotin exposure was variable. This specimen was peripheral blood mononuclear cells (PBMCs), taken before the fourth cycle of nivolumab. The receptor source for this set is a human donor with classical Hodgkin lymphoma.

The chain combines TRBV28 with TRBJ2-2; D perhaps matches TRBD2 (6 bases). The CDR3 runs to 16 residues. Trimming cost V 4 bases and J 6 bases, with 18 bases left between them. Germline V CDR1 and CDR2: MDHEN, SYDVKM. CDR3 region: CASSWGHGGRAGELFF. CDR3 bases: TGTGCCAGCAGTTGGGGTCACGGGGGAAGGGCCGGGGAGCTGTTTTTT.

CDR3 residues: CASSTGGGYNEQFF. CDR3 DNA sequence: TGTGCCAGTAGTACGGGAGGGGGGTACAATGAGCAGTTCTTC. The chain couples TRBV19 to TRBJ2-1, with TRBD2 identical over 8 bases. The germline CDR1 and CDR2 sequences are LNHDA and SQIVND (reference sequence). V dropped 4 bases and J dropped 4; count of bases not matched to a gene: 3. The CDR3 runs to 14 residues. The variable domain in full, completed from reference TRBV19 and TRBJ2-1, reads DGGITQSPKYLFRKEGQNVTLSCEQNLNHDAMYWYRQDPGQGLRLIYYSQIVNDFQKGDIAEGYSVSREKKESFPLTVTSAQKNPTAFYLCASSTGGGYNEQFFGPGTRLTVL.

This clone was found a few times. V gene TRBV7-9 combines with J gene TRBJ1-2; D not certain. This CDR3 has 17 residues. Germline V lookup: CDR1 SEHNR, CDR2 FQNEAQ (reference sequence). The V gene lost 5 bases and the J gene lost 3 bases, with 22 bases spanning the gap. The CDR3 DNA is TGTGCCAGCAGCCATTATCCCGTCCCTGTCCCCCACTATGGCTACACCTTC. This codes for CASSHYPVPVPHYGYTF.

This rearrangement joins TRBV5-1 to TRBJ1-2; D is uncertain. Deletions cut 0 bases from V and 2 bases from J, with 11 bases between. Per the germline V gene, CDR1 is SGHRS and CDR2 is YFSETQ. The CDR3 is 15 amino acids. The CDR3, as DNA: TGCGCCAGCAGCTTGGACGGACTCATAAACTATGGCTACACCTTC. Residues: CASSLDGLINYGYTF.

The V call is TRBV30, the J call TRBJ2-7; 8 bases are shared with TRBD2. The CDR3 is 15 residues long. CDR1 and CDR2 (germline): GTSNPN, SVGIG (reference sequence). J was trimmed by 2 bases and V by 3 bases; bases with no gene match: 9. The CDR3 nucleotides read TGTGCCTGGAGCCCGGTGGGGCGGGGGGCCTACGAGCAGTACTTC. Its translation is CAWSPVGRGAYEQYF.

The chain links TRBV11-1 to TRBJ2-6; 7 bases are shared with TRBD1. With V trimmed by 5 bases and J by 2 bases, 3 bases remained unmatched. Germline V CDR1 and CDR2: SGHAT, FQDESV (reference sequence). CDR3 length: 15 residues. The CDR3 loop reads CASSRTGAGANVLTF. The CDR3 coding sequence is TGTGCCAGCAGCCGCACAGGGGCTGGGGCCAACGTCCTGACTTTC.

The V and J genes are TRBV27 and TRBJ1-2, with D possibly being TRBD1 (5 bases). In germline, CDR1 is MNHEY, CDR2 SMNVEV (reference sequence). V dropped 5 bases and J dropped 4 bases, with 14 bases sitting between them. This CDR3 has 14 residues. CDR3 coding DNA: TGTGCCAGCAGTCTTTATCAGGGTACCTATGGCTACACCTTC. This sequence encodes CASSLYQGTYGYTF.

The CDR3 spells CASSQDRGGRGGQPQHF. For the CDR3, the DNA is TGCGCCAGCAGCCAAGATCGCGGCGGACGAGGGGGTCAGCCCCAGCATTTT. J is TRBJ1-5 and V is TRBV4-3; tentatively, D is TRBD1 (6 bases). The CDR3 has 17 amino acids. CDR1 and CDR2 (germline): LGHNA, YSLEER. The germline V and J ends were trimmed by 0 bases and 6 bases, with 18 bases remaining between them.

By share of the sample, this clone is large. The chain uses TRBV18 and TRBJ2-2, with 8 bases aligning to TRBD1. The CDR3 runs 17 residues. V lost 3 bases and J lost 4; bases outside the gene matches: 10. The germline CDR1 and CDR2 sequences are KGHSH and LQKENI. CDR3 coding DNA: TGTGCCAGCTCACCCGGACAGGGCGTTTCAGGCACCGGGGAGCTGTTTTTT. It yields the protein CASSPGQGVSGTGELFF.

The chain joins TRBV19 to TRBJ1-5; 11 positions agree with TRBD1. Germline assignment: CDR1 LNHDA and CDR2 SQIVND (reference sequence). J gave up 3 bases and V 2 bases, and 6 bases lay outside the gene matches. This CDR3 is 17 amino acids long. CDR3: CASSIRGTGGTNQPQHF. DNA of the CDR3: TGTGCCAGTAGTATAAGGGGGACAGGGGGGACCAATCAGCCCCAGCATTTT.

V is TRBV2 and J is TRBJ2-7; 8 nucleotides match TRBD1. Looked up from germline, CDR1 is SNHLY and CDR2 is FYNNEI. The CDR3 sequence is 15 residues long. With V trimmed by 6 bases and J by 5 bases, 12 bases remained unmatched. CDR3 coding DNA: TGTGCCAGCAGGGGAAACCGGGACAGGTTCCACGAGCAGTACTTC. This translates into CASRGNRDRFHEQYF.

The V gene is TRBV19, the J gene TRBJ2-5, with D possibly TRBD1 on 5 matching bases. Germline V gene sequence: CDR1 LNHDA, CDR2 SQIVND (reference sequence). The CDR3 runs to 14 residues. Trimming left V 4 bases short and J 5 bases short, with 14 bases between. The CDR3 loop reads CASSNGQGLETQYF. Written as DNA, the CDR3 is TGTGCCAGTAGTAACGGACAAGGGCTTGAGACCCAGTACTTC.

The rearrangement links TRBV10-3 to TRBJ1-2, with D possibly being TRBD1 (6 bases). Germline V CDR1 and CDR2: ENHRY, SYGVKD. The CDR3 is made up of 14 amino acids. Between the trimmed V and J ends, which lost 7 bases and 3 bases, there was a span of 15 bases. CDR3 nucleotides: TGTGCCATCATTGGGACATATGGGGACTATGGCTACACCTTC. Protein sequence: CAIIGTYGDYGYTF.

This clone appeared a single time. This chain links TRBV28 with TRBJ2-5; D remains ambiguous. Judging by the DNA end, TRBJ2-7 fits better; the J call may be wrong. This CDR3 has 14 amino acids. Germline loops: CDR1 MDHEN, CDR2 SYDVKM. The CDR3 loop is CASSSVGGIYEQYF. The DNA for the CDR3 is TGTGCCAGCAGTTCAGTCGGCGGTATCTACGAGCAGTACTTC.

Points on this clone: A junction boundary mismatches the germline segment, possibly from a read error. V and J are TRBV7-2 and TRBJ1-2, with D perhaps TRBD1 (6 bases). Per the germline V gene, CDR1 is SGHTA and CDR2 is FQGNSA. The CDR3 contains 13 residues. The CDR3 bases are TGTGCCAGCAGTTTAGGGGGGGCAAACGGCTACACCTTC. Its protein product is CASSLGGANGYTF.

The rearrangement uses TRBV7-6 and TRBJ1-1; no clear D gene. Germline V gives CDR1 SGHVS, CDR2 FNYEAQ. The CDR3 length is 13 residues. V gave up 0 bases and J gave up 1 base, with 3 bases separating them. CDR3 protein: CASSLAENTEAFF. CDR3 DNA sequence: TGTGCCAGCAGCTTAGCAGAGAACACTGAAGCTTTCTTT. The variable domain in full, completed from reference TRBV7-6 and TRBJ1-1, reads GAGVSQSPRYKVTKRGQDVALRCDPISGHVSLYWYRQALGQGPEFLTYFNYEAQQDKSGLPNDRFSAERPEGSISTLTIQRTEQRDSAMYRCASSLAENTEAFFGQGTRLTVV.

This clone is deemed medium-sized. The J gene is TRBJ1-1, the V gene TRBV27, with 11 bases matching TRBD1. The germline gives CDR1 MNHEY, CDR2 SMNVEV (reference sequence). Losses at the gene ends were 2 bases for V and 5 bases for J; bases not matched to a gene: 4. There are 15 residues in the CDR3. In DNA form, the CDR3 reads TGTGCCAGCAGTTTAACCGGGACAGGGGGGACTGAAGCTTTCTTT. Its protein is CASSLTGTGGTEAFF.

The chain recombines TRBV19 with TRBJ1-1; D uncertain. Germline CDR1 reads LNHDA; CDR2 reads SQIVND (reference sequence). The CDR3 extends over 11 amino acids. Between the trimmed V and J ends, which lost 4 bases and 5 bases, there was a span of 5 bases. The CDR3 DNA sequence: TGTGCCAGTAGTACAAGGACTGAAGCTTTCTTT. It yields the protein CASSTRTEAFF. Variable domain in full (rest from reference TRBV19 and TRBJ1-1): DGGITQSPKYLFRKEGQNVTLSCEQNLNHDAMYWYRQDPGQGLRLIYYSQIVNDFQKGDIAEGYSVSREKKESFPLTVTSAQKNPTAFYLCASSTRTEAFFGQGTRLTVV.

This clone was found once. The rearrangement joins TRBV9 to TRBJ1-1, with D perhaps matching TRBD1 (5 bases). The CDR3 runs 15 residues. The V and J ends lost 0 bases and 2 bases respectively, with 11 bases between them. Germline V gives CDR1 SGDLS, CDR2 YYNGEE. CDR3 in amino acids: CASSVGGIGNTEAFF. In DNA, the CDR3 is TGTGCCAGCAGCGTAGGGGGGATTGGAAACACTGAAGCTTTCTTT.

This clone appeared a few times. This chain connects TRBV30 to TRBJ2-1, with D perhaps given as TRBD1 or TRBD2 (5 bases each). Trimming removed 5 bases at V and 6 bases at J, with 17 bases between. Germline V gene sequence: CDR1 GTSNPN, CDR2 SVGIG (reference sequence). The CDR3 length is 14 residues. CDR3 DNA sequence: TGTGCCTGGGCACCGGGACGGTTCCCCAATGAGCAGTTCTTC. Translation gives CAWAPGRFPNEQFF.

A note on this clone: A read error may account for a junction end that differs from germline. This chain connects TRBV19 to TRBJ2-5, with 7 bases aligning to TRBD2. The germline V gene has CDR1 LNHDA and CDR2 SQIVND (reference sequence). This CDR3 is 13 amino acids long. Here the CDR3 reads CASMGGRPPAPDF. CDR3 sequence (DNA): TGTGCCAGTATGGGGGGGAGACCTCCCGCGCCGGACTTC. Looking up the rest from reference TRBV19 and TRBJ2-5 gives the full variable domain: DGGITQSPKYLFRKEGQNVTLSCEQNLNHDAMYWYRQDPGQGLRLIYYSQIVNDFQKGDIAEGYSVSREKKESFPLTVTSAQKNPTAFYLCASMGGRPPAPDFGPGTRLLVL.

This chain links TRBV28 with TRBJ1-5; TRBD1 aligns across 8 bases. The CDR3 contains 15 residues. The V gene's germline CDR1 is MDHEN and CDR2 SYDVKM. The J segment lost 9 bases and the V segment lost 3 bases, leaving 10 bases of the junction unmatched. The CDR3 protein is CASSLGTGPILPQHF. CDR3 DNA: TGTGCCAGCAGTTTGGGGACAGGCCCAATATTGCCCCAGCATTTT.

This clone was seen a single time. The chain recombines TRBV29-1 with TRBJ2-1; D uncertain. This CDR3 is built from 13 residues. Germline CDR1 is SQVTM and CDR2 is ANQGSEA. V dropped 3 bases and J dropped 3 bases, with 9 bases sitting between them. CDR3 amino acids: CSVESFSYNEQFF. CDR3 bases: TGCAGCGTTGAGTCGTTCAGCTACAATGAGCAGTTCTTC.

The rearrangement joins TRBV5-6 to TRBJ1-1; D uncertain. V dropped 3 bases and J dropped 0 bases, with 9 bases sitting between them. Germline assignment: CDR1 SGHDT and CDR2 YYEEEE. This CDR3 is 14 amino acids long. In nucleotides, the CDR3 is TGTGCCAGCAGCTCCTGGCACATGAACACTGAAGCTTTCTTT. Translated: CASSSWHMNTEAFF.

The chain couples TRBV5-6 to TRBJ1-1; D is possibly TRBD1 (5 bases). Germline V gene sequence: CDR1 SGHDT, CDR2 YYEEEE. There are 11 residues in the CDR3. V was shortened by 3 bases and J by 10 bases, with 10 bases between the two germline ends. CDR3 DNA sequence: TGTGCCAGCAGCTCTCAGGGTACAGCTTTCTTT. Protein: CASSSQGTAFF.

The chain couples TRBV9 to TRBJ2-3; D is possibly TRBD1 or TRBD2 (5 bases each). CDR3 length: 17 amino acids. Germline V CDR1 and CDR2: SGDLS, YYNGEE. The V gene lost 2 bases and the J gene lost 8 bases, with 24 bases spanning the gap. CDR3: CASSVGALDPRVGTQYF. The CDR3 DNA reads TGTGCCAGCAGCGTCGGGGCTCTGGATCCTCGGGTTGGTACGCAGTATTTT.

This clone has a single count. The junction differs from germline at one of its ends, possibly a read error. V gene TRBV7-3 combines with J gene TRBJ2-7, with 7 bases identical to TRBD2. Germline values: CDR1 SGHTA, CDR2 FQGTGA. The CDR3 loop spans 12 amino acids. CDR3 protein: CASSGQGGVLNF. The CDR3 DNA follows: TGTGCCAGCTCGGGGCAGGGAGGGGTATTAAACTTC.

The CDR3 spells CASSLGLTSTDTQYF. The DNA of the CDR3 is TGTGCCAGCAGTTTGGGTCTTACTAGCACAGATACGCAGTATTTT. The J gene is TRBJ2-3, the V gene TRBV28; D gene ambiguous. CDR3 length equals 15 residues. V gave up 3 bases and J gave up 0 bases, with 10 bases separating them. CDR1 MDHEN and CDR2 SYDVKM come from the germline V gene.

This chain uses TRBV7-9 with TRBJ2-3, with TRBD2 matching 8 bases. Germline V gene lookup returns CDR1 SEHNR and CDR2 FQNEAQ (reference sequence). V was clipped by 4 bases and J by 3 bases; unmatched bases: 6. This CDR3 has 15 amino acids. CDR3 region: CASSSSGLGTDTQYF. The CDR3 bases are TGTGCCAGCAGCTCTAGCGGGCTGGGGACAGATACGCAGTATTTT. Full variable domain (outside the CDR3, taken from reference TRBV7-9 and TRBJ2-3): DTGVSQNPRHKITKRGQNVTFRCDPISEHNRLYWYRQTLGQGPEFLTYFQNEAQLEKSRLLSDRFSAERPKGSFSTLEIQRTEQGDSAMYLCASSSSGLGTDTQYFGPGTRLTVL.

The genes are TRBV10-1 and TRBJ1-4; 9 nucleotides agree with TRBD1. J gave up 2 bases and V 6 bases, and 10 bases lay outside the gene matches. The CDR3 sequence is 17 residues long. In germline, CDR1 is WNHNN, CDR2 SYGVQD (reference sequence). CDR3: CASRPGTGTATNEKLFF. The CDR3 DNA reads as TGCGCCAGCAGACCCGGGACAGGGACGGCGACTAATGAAAAACTGTTTTTT.

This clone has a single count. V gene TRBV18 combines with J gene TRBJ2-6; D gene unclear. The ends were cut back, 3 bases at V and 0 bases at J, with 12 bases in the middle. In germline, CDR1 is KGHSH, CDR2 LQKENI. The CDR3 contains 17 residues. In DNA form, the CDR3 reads TGTGCCAGCTCACCCCAACGAGGCAACTCTGGGGCCAACGTCCTGACTTTC. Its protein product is CASSPQRGNSGANVLTF.

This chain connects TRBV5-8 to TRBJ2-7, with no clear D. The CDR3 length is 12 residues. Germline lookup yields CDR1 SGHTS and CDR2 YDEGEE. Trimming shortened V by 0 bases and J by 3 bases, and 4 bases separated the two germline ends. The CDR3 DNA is TGTGCCAGCAGCTTGGGAGTCTACGAGCAGTACTTC. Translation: CASSLGVYEQYF.